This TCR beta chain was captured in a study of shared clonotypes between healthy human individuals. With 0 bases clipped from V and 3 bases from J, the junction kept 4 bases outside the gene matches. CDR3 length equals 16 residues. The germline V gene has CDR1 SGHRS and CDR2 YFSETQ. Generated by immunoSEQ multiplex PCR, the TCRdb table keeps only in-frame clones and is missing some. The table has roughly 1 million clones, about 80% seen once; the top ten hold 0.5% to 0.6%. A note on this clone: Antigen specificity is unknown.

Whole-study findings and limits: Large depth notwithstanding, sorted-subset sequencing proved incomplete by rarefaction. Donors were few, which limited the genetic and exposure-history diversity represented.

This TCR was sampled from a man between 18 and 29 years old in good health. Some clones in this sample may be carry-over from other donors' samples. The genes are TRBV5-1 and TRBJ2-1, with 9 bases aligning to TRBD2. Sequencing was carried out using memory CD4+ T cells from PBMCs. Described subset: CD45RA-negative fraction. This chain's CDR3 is CASSLEAAGGYNEQFF. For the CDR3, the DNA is TGCGCCAGCAGCTTGGAGGCAGCGGGAGGCTACAATGAGCAGTTCTTC. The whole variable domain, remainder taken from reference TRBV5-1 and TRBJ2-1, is KAGVTQTPRYLIKTRGQQVTLSCSPISGHRSVSWYQQTPGQGLQFLFEYFSETQRNKGNFPGRFSGRQFSNSRSEMNVSTLELGDSALYLCASSLEAAGGYNEQFFGPGTRLTVL.